The present T cell receptor (beta chain) was sequenced within a study of T-cell reconstitution after alpha-beta-depleted transplantation in children. Unique molecular identifiers tagged the TCRbeta library. Using its own MiXCR run on the PCR reads, TCRdb lists one record per CDR3 protein. The sample contains 200,000 to 250,000 distinct CDR3 sequences, 7.5% to 9.5% of which appear only once. This clonotype was seen many times. The clonotype was recovered from a male patient younger than 18 who had a stem cell transplant for acute lymphoblastic leukemia, so the T cells may come from the graft donor. Sequenced material: PBMCs, mostly from graft donor cells, taken 180 days after TCRalphabeta/CD19-depleted stem cell transplant.

CDR3: CASSLLGLGEQYF. The CDR3 nucleotides are TGTGCCAGCAGTTTATTGGGTTTAGGGGAGCAGTACTTC. The rearrangement links TRBV28 to TRBJ2-7, with D unresolved. This CDR3 comprises 13 residues. Trimming took 1 base from V and 7 from J, leaving 11 bases between them. In germline, CDR1 is MDHEN, CDR2 SYDVKM.